The present TCR beta chain was sequenced within a study of cytomegalovirus exposure and HLA in healthy donors. A word on this clone: Its antigen is undetermined.

From germline, CDR1 is SGHRS and CDR2 YFSETQ. The V and J ends lost 3 bases and 6 bases respectively, with 18 bases between them. CDR3 length: 15 amino acids. Study-wide findings and caveats: Despite most TCR sequences being rare, some public TCRs occurred in many donors. A few chains linked to CMV were shown in vitro to be specific for CMV antigens. Reported performance of the classifier showed diagnosis of cytomegalovirus status with high specificity and sensitivity.

TCRdb keeps only in-frame clones here, not all; method: immunoSEQ multiplex PCR. The profile covers over 120,000 clones, with approximately 90% appearing a single time and 6.2% taken by the ten largest. The sample was PBMCs. The chain combines TRBV5-1 with TRBJ1-2; no firm D call. The sequence was collected from a woman aged 25 to 39 in good health and CMV-seropositive. The CDR3 nucleotides read TGCGCCAGCAGCTACCCCGAGGTCGGGGTGGATGGCTACACCTTC. It encodes CASSYPEVGVDGYTF.